The 25 T cell receptor beta chains below all came from one sample that was sequenced in a study of CXCR3-negative and CXCR3-positive naive CD8 T cells (dated by TCRdb to the late 2010s). Instrument used: NextSeq 550. The Human TCR Profiling Kit (MiLaboratory) was used to prepare UMI-labeled 5' RACE TRB cDNA libraries. Each CDR3 protein sequence appears as one entry after TCRdb reprocessed the reads, and no DNA is included. The table for this sample lists about 92,000 distinct CDR3 sequences. The ten biggest clones cover approximately 1.5% of the sample. Material for sequencing was naive CXCR3- CD8+ T cells from blood. The sample's cell subset or site label is to be understood as: CD45RO-CCR7+CD27+CD95- naive CD8+ T cells lacking CXCR3 (TNR3-). The receptors originated from a human donor in good health. Some clones in this sample may be carry-over from other donors' samples.

This chain connects TRBV7-8 to TRBJ2-7; TCRdb proposes TRBD1, but this gene call is untestable without DNA. Germline V CDR1 and CDR2: SGHVS, FQNEAQ. The CDR3 is 14 residues long. This CDR3 is CASALSGSPYEQYF.

The rearrangement uses TRBV5-6 and TRBJ2-5. The CDR3 totals 12 residues. The V gene's germline CDR1 is SGHDT and CDR2 YYEEEE. CDR3: CASSTMAETQYF.

CDR3 amino acids: CASRHVGAASTDTQYF. The rearrangement uses TRBV7-2 and TRBJ2-3; TCRdb outputs TRBD1, but without DNA this stays unchecked. This CDR3 is 16 amino acids long. Per germline, CDR1 SGHTA and CDR2 FQGNSA.

The chain employs TRBV7-2 and TRBJ2-1; TCRdb reports TRBD1, a call that lacks DNA to check it against. The germline gives CDR1 SGHTA, CDR2 FQGNSA. This CDR3 region has 15 residues. The CDR3 loop is CASSWDRLTYNEQFF.

The gene calls are TRBV27 and TRBJ2-1; TCRdb gives TRBD1 as the D gene, but with no DNA this cannot be confirmed. CDR1 is MNHEY, CDR2 SMNVEV, per germline (reference sequence). The CDR3 loop spans 13 amino acids. The CDR3 is CASSLGQINEQFF.

The chain links TRBV12-3 or TRBV12-4 to TRBJ2-5. CDR3 length: 12 residues. The CDR3 sequence: CASSPTAETQYF.

The chain uses TRBV29-1 and TRBJ2-1; TCRdb outputs TRBD1, but without DNA this stays unchecked. The CDR3 extends over 15 amino acids. Germline CDR1 is SQVTM and CDR2 is ANQGSEA. CDR3 loop: CSVEGITRGYNEQFF.

The V call is TRBV6-2 or TRBV6-3, the J call TRBJ2-1; TCRdb proposes TRBD1, but this gene call is untestable without DNA. Germline V gene sequence: CDR1 MNHEY, CDR2 SVGEGT. This CDR3 has 16 amino acids. The CDR3: CASSYSRESSYNEQFF.

The chain carries TRBV29-1 and TRBJ2-1; TCRdb's D call of TRBD1 is untestable without DNA. The CDR3 runs 15 residues. In germline, CDR1 is SQVTM, CDR2 ANQGSEA. The CDR3 is CSVDSGQEIYNEQFF.

The CDR3 loop reads CASSLFANPNEQFF. This chain joins TRBV5-1 and TRBJ2-1. From germline, CDR1 is SGHRS and CDR2 YFSETQ. This CDR3 is built from 14 residues.

The chain carries TRBV7-9 and TRBJ2-5; TCRdb designates TRBD2, a call that cannot be tested without DNA. The CDR3 is made up of 16 amino acids. Germline CDR1 and CDR2: SEHNR and FQNEAQ (reference sequence). The CDR3 loop reads CASSLFREAGEETQYF.

This sequence joins TRBV19 and TRBJ1-5; TCRdb's D call of TRBD1 is untestable without DNA. CDR1 is LNHDA, CDR2 SQIVND, per germline (reference sequence). This CDR3 has 16 residues. The CDR3 is CASSIQTRGSNQPQHF.

The chain is built from TRBV9 and TRBJ1-1. The germline V gene has CDR1 SGDLS and CDR2 YYNGEE. The CDR3 spans 15 residues. The CDR3 loop reads CASSVLVQGNTKAFF.

The chain recombines TRBV5-1 with TRBJ2-1; the D gene TCRdb calls, TRBD2, cannot be checked with no DNA. Looked up from germline, CDR1 is SGHRS and CDR2 is YFSETQ. This CDR3 has 18 residues. CDR3 region: CASSLALAGGTYYNEQFF.

The gene calls are TRBV12-3 or TRBV12-4 and TRBJ2-1; TCRdb's D call, TRBD2, is unchecked because there is no DNA. This CDR3 spans 15 amino acids. Here the CDR3 reads CASSLSSGGFNEQFF.

The chain couples TRBV4-2 to TRBJ2-3; the TRBD2 assignment by TCRdb is unverifiable without DNA. This CDR3 comprises 17 residues. CDR1 is LGHNA and CDR2 is YNFKEQ in the germline V gene. The chain's CDR3 is CASSQDLLAAAHDTQYF.

The chain has TRBV3-1 and TRBJ2-7. Germline CDR1 LGHDT, CDR2 YNNKEL (reference sequence). The CDR3 length is 13 residues. The CDR3 sequence is CASSQDNSYEQYF.

Here the CDR3 reads CASTLGGSDVETQYF. The V and J genes are TRBV12-3 or TRBV12-4 and TRBJ2-5; the TCRdb D gene call, TRBD1, has no DNA to confirm it. The CDR3 has 15 amino acids.

V is TRBV5-6 and J is TRBJ2-7; TCRdb lists TRBD2, though no DNA is available to test this call. This CDR3 spans 16 amino acids. Germline V CDR1 and CDR2: SGHDT, YYEEEE. CDR3 in amino acids: CASSLGLAGFSYEQYF.

This chain uses TRBV9 with TRBJ2-3; TCRdb selects TRBD1, and the lack of DNA leaves this call unchecked. The CDR3 has 15 residues. Germline CDR1 is SGDLS and CDR2 is YYNGEE. CDR3 protein: CASTSGTTSTDTQYF.

The V call is TRBV12-3 or TRBV12-4, the J call TRBJ1-1. The CDR3 has 11 residues. CDR3 region: CASSLFPEAFF.

V gene TRBV27 combines with J gene TRBJ2-1; TCRdb designates TRBD2, a call that cannot be tested without DNA. This CDR3 has 15 amino acids. Germline V gene lookup returns CDR1 MNHEY and CDR2 SMNVEV (reference sequence). This chain's CDR3 is CASSPGPSSYNEQFF.

The chain employs TRBV7-6 and TRBJ2-1; TCRdb indicates TRBD1, and absent DNA this call remains unverified. Germline V gene data show CDR1 as SGHVS and CDR2 as FNYEAQ. This CDR3 has 17 residues. The CDR3 reads CASSLGLAGAMYNEQFF.

The chain uses TRBV5-1 and TRBJ2-2; TCRdb calls TRBD2, which cannot be checked without DNA. This CDR3 contains 16 residues. Per germline, CDR1 SGHRS and CDR2 YFSETQ. The CDR3 here is CASSFWIGGSTGELFF.

The chain employs TRBV23-1 and TRBJ2-3. TRBV23-1 is an ORF; its function is uncertain. This CDR3 has 13 residues. The CDR3 spells CASSLTTTDTQYF.